This TCR beta chain is drawn from a study of regulatory T cells in long-lasting Graves disease. Time point defined: newly diagnosed GD, antithyroid drugs for less than 3 months. RNA extracted from PBMCs served as the sequencing template. American Thyroid Association guidelines defined Graves' disease diagnosis. This clonotype appeared a few times. Per germline, CDR1 KGHSH and CDR2 LQKENI. The CDR3 length is 15 residues. V shed 2 bases and J shed 9 bases, with 14 bases lying between them. Arm-PCR with iRepertoire HTBI primers amplified the CDR3 regions for these TCR beta libraries. TCRdb re-called the multiplex PCR reads through MiXCR, storing one row per CDR3 protein. The table shows roughly 610,000 distinct CDR3 sequences, with roughly 16% occurring only once. These data were likewise used in another study, on T cells in Graves' hyperthyroidism and ophthalmopathy. That work contributes: A set of HTBI primers served as the primers for a first-round RT-PCR of the TCR CDR3.

Sequenced here: peripheral blood mononuclear cells (PBMCs), sampled at new diagnosis, from a patient treated with antithyroid drugs. This sequence originates from a young man with Graves disease. The chain carries TRBV18 and TRBJ1-6, with D tentatively TRBD1 (5 bases). CDR3 sequence reads: CASSPRQMMSSPLHF. CDR3 nucleotides: TGTGCCAGCTCACCAAGACAGATGATGTCTTCACCCCTCCACTTT.